What follows are 20 T cell receptor beta chains derived from one specimen sequenced in a study of blood T cell repertoires in COVID-19 (dated by TCRdb to between 2020 and 2021). Library prep was done by the immunoSEQ multiplex PCR assay. As stored in TCRdb, this immuneACCESS dataset retains in-frame rearrangements with V and J assigned. A fraction of the clones does not appear; measured against another copy, unresolved V genes explain less than half of the discrepancy, and the remainder lacks a known reason. Recorded for this sample are about 80,000 clones; about four fifths of them occurred a single time. In total, the top ten clones hold about 9% of the sample. The sequencing sample was made of peripheral blood. These receptors originate from a human donor in a cohort sampled during active COVID-19.

The V gene is TRBV28, the J gene TRBJ2-3, with 9 bases identical to TRBD1. CDR3 length: 14 amino acids. Germline V CDR1 and CDR2: MDHEN, SYDVKM. With 6 bases clipped from V and 4 bases from J, the junction kept 5 bases outside the gene matches. The CDR3 is CASRTGGSPDTQYF. The CDR3 DNA reads as TGTGCCAGCAGGACAGGGGGTAGCCCAGATACGCAGTATTTT.

The J gene is TRBJ2-2, the V gene TRBV27; D unresolved. This CDR3 region has 14 residues. Trimming stripped 3 bases from V and 4 bases from J, with 9 bases between. Germline V gives CDR1 MNHEY, CDR2 SMNVEV (reference sequence). CDR3 residues: CASSFSRGTGELFF. In nucleotides, the CDR3 is TGTGCCAGCAGTTTCTCTAGAGGCACCGGGGAGCTGTTTTTT.

J is TRBJ2-5 and V is TRBV18, with D possibly matching TRBD2 (5 bases). The CDR3 has 13 residues. V was trimmed by 5 bases and J by 5 bases, leaving 12 bases between them. Germline CDR1 is KGHSH and CDR2 is LQKENI. For the CDR3, the DNA is TGTGCCAGCTCAACCAAATCGGGGGAGACCCAGTACTTC. It yields the protein CASSTKSGETQYF. Full variable domain (rest looked up from reference TRBV18 and TRBJ2-5): NAGVMQNPRHLVRRRGQEARLRCSPMKGHSHVYWYRQLPEEGLKFMVYLQKENIIDESGMPKERFSAEFPKEGPSILRIQQVVRGDSAAYFCASSTKSGETQYFGPGTRLLVL.

The rearrangement links TRBV27 to TRBJ2-3; 12 nucleotides agree with TRBD2. J gave up 5 bases and V 2 bases, and 5 bases lay outside the gene matches. The CDR3 loop spans 16 amino acids. Germline CDR1 is MNHEY and CDR2 is SMNVEV (reference sequence). The CDR3 loop is CASSLILAGGGDTQYF. In DNA, the CDR3 is TGTGCCAGCAGTTTAATCCTAGCGGGGGGGGGAGATACGCAGTATTTT.

The genes are TRBV5-1 and TRBJ2-1; 9 positions match TRBD2. CDR3 length: 15 residues. Germline V gives CDR1 SGHRS, CDR2 YFSETQ. The J segment lost 3 bases and the V segment lost 4 bases, leaving 5 bases of the junction unmatched. In nucleotides, the CDR3 is TGCGCCAGCAGCGAAATAGCGGGAGTCTACAATGAGCAGTTCTTC. Residues: CASSEIAGVYNEQFF.

V is TRBV2 and J is TRBJ1-1; D is unclear. This CDR3 has 16 residues. Germline V gene data show CDR1 as SNHLY and CDR2 as FYNNEI. V lost 1 base and J 0 bases, leaving 12 bases between the germline ends. The CDR3 DNA follows: TGTGCCAGCAGTGAAGGTCGGGGAGGCATGAACACTGAAGCTTTCTTT. This translates into CASSEGRGGMNTEAFF.

The CDR3 protein is CASSFQRGQGLTDTQYF. The CDR3, as DNA: TGTGCCAGCAGTTTTCAGAGGGGACAGGGACTCACAGATACGCAGTATTTT. V and J are TRBV27 and TRBJ2-3; 9 nucleotides agree with TRBD1. Per the germline V gene, CDR1 is MNHEY and CDR2 is SMNVEV (reference sequence). CDR3 length: 17 residues. With V trimmed by 3 bases and J by 2 bases, 9 bases remained unmatched.

The chain combines TRBV2 with TRBJ1-4; weak D call: TRBD1 (5 bases). Trimming removed 7 bases at V and 7 bases at J, with 13 bases between. CDR1 is SNHLY, CDR2 FYNNEI, per germline. This CDR3 spans 13 amino acids. CDR3: CASIRHQGEKLFF. CDR3 DNA sequence: TGTGCCAGCATAAGGCACCAGGGTGAAAAACTGTTTTTT.

J is TRBJ2-7 and V is TRBV28, with 7 bases matching TRBD1. The CDR3 runs 13 residues. Germline V gene data show CDR1 as MDHEN and CDR2 as SYDVKM. Losses at the gene ends were 8 bases for V and 2 bases for J; bases not matched to a gene: 6. The CDR3 bases are TGTGCCAGCGCAAGACAGGGCCCCTACGAGCAGTACTTC. Translation gives CASARQGPYEQYF.

This clone occurred once. One end of the junction fails to match germline, which may point to a read error. The chain couples TRBV5-6 to TRBJ2-1; D may be TRBD1 (6 bases). Germline CDR1 SGHDT, CDR2 YYEEEE. The length of the CDR3 is 11 residues. The CDR3 loop reads CASSFGQSKIF. The CDR3 region has the DNA TGTGCCAGCAGTTTCGGACAGTCAAAGATCTTC. Full variable domain (rest looked up from reference TRBV5-6 and TRBJ2-1): DAGVTQSPTHLIKTRGQQVTLRCSPKSGHDTVSWYQQALGQGPQFIFQYYEEEERQRGNFPDRFSGHQFPNYSSELNVNALLLGDSALYLCASSFGQSKIFGPGTRLTVL.

The J gene is TRBJ2-2, the V gene TRBV3-1 (or the pseudogene TRBV3-2); perhaps TRBD2 as D (6 bases). The ends were cut back, 1 base at V and 5 bases at J, with 11 bases in the middle. Germline V gives CDR1 LGHDT, CDR2 YNNKEL (reference sequence). The CDR3 length is 15 residues. In DNA, the CDR3 is TGTGCCAGCAGCCAAGTGGGGGGTGCTACCGGGGAGCTGTTTTTT. Translating gives CASSQVGGATGELFF.

The V and J genes are TRBV5-1 and TRBJ2-7, with 10 nucleotides matching TRBD1. This CDR3 spans 17 amino acids. J lost 6 bases, V lost 0 bases, and 12 bases had no gene match. Germline lookup yields CDR1 SGHRS and CDR2 YFSETQ. The CDR3 loop reads CASSLDGRGQGIGEQYF. The DNA of the CDR3 is TGCGCCAGCAGCTTGGACGGTAGGGGACAGGGGATCGGCGAGCAGTACTTC.

The V gene is TRBV5-6, the J gene TRBJ2-1, with D possibly TRBD1 on 5 matching bases. Trimming shortened V by 2 bases and J by 4 bases, and 10 bases separated the two germline ends. The CDR3 spans 14 residues. Germline assignment: CDR1 SGHDT and CDR2 YYEEEE. CDR3 sequence: CASSFREAYNEQFF. The CDR3 bases are TGTGCCAGCAGCTTCAGGGAAGCGTACAATGAGCAGTTCTTC.

CDR3 sequence reads: CSPRDSFNNEQFF. DNA of the CDR3: TGCAGCCCCCGGGACTCTTTTAACAATGAGCAGTTCTTC. The V and J genes are TRBV29-1 and TRBJ2-1; D possibly corresponds to TRBD2 (6 bases). The ends were cut back, 8 bases at V and 5 bases at J, with 16 bases in the middle. Per germline, CDR1 SQVTM and CDR2 ANQGSEA. This CDR3 comprises 13 residues.

This chain uses TRBV5-6 with TRBJ2-7; 8 bases align to TRBD2. V gave up 4 bases and J gave up 4 bases; unmatched junction bases: 4. Germline lookup yields CDR1 SGHDT and CDR2 YYEEEE. The CDR3 runs 13 residues. The CDR3 coding sequence is TGTGCCAGCAGCGGGACTAGTCTGTACGAGCAGTACTTC. Amino acids: CASSGTSLYEQYF.

V usage is TRBV7-9 and J usage is TRBJ2-1; 10 nucleotides agree with TRBD2. V gave up 1 base and J gave up 8 bases; unmatched junction bases: 5. Germline V gives CDR1 SEHNR, CDR2 FQNEAQ (reference sequence). This CDR3 spans 15 amino acids. The CDR3 here is CASSLVSGGEDEQFF. The CDR3 DNA follows: TGTGCCAGCAGCTTAGTAAGCGGGGGGGAAGATGAGCAGTTCTTC.

Here the CDR3 DNA reads TGCAGCGTTGTGACTAGCGGTATTAATGAGCAGTTCTTC. Encoded protein: CSVVTSGINEQFF. This rearrangement joins TRBV29-1 to TRBJ2-1, with 9 bases aligning to TRBD2. The germline gives CDR1 SQVTM, CDR2 ANQGSEA. The CDR3 loop spans 13 amino acids. V shed 4 bases, J shed 7 bases, and the junction held 5 bases outside the gene matches.

This clone ranks as medium-sized. The chain employs TRBV11-1 and TRBJ1-6; D is ambiguous. From germline, CDR1 is SGHAT and CDR2 FQDESV (reference sequence). The CDR3 is 13 residues long. Trimming pared 2 bases from V and 9 bases from J, leaving 8 bases between. CDR3: CASSLSSGSPLHF. CDR3 nucleotide sequence: TGTGCCAGCAGCTTAAGCTCCGGTTCACCCCTCCACTTT.

The chain carries TRBV7-6 and TRBJ2-5, with no clear D. CDR1 is SGHVS, CDR2 FNYEAQ, per germline. V lost 5 bases to trimming and J lost 2 bases, with 9 bases between them. The length of the CDR3 is 13 residues. This CDR3 reads CASSKQWQETQYF. The CDR3 DNA sequence: TGTGCCAGCAGCAAACAGTGGCAAGAGACCCAGTACTTC.

This chain's CDR3 is CASSGQNYSPLHF. CDR3 DNA: TGTGCCAGCAGCGGACAGAATTATTCACCCCTCCACTTT. V and J are TRBV11-2 and TRBJ1-6, with TRBD1 as a possible D gene (6 bases). Trimming took 5 bases from V and 8 from J, leaving 10 bases between them. Germline-derived CDR1 and CDR2 are SGHAT and FQNNGV. The CDR3 runs 13 residues.